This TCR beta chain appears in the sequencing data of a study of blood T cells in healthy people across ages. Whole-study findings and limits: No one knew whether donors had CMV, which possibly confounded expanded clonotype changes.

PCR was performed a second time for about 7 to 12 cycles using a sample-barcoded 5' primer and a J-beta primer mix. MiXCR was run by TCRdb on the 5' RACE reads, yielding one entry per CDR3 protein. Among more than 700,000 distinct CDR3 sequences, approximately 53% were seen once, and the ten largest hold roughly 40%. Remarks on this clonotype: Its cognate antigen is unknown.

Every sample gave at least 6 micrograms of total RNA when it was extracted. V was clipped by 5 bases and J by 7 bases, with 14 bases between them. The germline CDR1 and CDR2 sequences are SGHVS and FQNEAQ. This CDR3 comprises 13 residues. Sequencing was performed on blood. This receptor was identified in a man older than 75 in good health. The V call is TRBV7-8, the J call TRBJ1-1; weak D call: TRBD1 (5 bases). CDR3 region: CASSQLGTGEAFF. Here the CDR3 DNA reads TGTGCCAGCAGCCAACTCGGGACGGGTGAAGCTTTCTTT. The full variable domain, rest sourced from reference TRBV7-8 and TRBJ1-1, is GAGVSQSPRYKVAKRGQDVALRCDPISGHVSLFWYQQALGQGPEFLTYFQNEAQLDKSGLPSDRFFAERPEGSVSTLKIQRTQQEDSAVYLCASSQLGTGEAFFGQGTRLTVV.